This T cell receptor beta chain was found in a study of OX40 agonist ivuxolimab in advanced cancers. Study-wide background: Past anti-PD-1, anti-PD-L1 or anti-CTLA-4 therapy was accepted, and roughly 38% had received some.

The CDR3 consists of 13 residues. Between the trimmed V and J ends, which lost 8 bases and 6 bases, there was a span of 18 bases. Germline V lookup: CDR1 SQVTM, CDR2 ANQGSEA. Only in-frame clones appear in the TCRdb table, and some are missing; sequencing was by immunoSEQ multiplex PCR. The table has tens of thousands of clones, 80% to 95% seen once. This sample comprised CD4+ or CD8+ T cells sorted from blood, obtained in a trial of the OX40 agonist ivuxolimab. The chain recombines TRBV29-1 with TRBJ2-3; TRBD1 or TRBD2 may be the D gene (5 bases each). The sequence derives from an adult with an advanced solid tumor such as melanoma, head and neck, liver or kidney cancer. This CDR3 reads CSTRGVGSDTQYF. In DNA, the CDR3 is TGCAGCACTCGGGGCGTAGGTTCCGATACGCAGTATTTT.